Listed below are T cell receptor beta chains from one sample, sequenced in a study of cytomegalovirus exposure and HLA in healthy donors. The method was immunoSEQ multiplex PCR; TCRdb's version includes in-frame clones alone and lacks a portion of them. This table holds about 120,000 clones, 60% to 85% found once. The specimen sequenced was PBMCs. The receptors here all came from a woman aged 55-69 years in good health and CMV-seropositive. CDR3s include the opening cysteine and the closing phenylalanine or tryptophan.

V gene: TRBV27
CDR3 protein: CASSFRSGELFF

V gene: TRBV27
CDR3 protein: CASSLEGIGNQPQHF

V gene: TRBV19
CDR3 protein: CASRTNWVDEKLFF

V gene: TRBV7-9
CDR3 protein: CASSSRGTLTGIGNTIYF

V gene: TRBV4-1
CDR3 protein: CASSQDLARGGEQYF

V gene: TRBV4-2
CDR3 protein: CASSQMGTSRKQGDTQYF

V gene: TRBV30
CDR3 protein: CAWSGTETLFAQYF

V gene: TRBV5-5
CDR3 protein: CASSPLGGVNTEAFF

V gene: TRBV6-5
CDR3 protein: CASSYGAGTKNIQYF

V gene: TRBV29-1
CDR3 protein: CSAFRDRAKYSNQPQHF

V gene: TRBV4-1
CDR3 protein: CASSQGQGREKLFF

V gene: TRBV5-6
CDR3 protein: CASSPRGSKQFF

V gene: TRBV6-1
CDR3 protein: CASSEQSAGTHQPQHF

V gene: TRBV30
CDR3 protein: CAWGGAFLSGYTF

V gene: TRBV28
CDR3 protein: CASTPEREGFTDTQYF

V gene: TRBV4-1
CDR3 protein: CASSQVLDTQYF

V gene: TRBV5-1
CDR3 protein: CASSLEGEKAFF

V gene: TRBV6-5
CDR3 protein: CASSYWGTGDTEAFF

V gene: TRBV12-5
CDR3 protein: CASGPGQGADTQYF

V gene: TRBV5-6
CDR3 protein: CASSVGAGHNSYEQYF

V gene: TRBV20-1
CDR3 protein: CSARNYGYTF

V gene: TRBV10-1
CDR3 protein: CASSESGLDTGELFF

V gene: TRBV28
CDR3 protein: CASSPAGGEMNYGYTF

V gene: TRBV6-1
CDR3 protein: CASSWAGGLNQPQHF

V gene: TRBV4-1
CDR3 protein: CASSQVIGTSVSYEQYF

V gene: TRBV4-1
CDR3 protein: CASRLLWRGARRSPLHF

V gene: TRBV7-9
CDR3 protein: CSSSLLVQEAFF

V gene: TRBV7-6
CDR3 protein: CASSQNPLTTGGLGDYGYTF

V gene: TRBV5-1
CDR3 protein: CASSGGLTNEKLFF

V gene: TRBV5-4
CDR3 protein: CASSLRLAGGGVNTGELFF

V gene: TRBV5-1
CDR3 protein: CASSSDSYETQYF

V gene: TRBV12-5
CDR3 protein: CASGLDSPSYEQYF

V gene: TRBV7-8
CDR3 protein: CASSLGQRTTEAFF

V gene: TRBV6-5
CDR3 protein: CASSYGLARGYEQYF

V gene: TRBV7-9
CDR3 protein: CASSPGLWIQYF

V gene: TRBV27
CDR3 protein: CASSTGGDYGYTF

V gene: TRBV9
CDR3 protein: CASSLSTGVLTGELFF

V gene: TRBV30
CDR3 protein: CARPAGLAGGPHTGELFF

V gene: TRBV29-1
CDR3 protein: CSVEPTGYTGELFF

V gene: TRBV5-1
CDR3 protein: CASSGQGAGTGELFF